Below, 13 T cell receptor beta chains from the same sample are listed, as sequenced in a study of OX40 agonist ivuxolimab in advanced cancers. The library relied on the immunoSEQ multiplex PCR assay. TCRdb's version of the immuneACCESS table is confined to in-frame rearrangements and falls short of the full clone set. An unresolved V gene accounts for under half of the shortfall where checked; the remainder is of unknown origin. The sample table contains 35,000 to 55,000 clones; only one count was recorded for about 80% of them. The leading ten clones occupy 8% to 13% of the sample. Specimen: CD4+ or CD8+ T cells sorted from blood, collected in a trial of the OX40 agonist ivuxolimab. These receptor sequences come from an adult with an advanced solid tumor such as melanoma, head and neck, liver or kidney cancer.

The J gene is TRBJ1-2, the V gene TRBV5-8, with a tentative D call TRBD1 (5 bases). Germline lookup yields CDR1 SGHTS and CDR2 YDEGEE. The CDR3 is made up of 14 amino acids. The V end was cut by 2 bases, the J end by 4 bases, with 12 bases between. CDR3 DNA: TGTGCCAGCAGCTTTGCTTTCACAGGCTATGGCTACACCTTC. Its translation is CASSFAFTGYGYTF.

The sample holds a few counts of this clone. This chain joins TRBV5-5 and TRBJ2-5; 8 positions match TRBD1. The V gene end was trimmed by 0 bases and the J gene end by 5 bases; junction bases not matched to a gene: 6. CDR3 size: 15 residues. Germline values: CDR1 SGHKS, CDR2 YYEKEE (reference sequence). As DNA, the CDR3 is TGTGCCAGCAGCTTGGGACAGGGGATTAGGGAGACCCAGTACTTC. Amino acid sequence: CASSLGQGIRETQYF.

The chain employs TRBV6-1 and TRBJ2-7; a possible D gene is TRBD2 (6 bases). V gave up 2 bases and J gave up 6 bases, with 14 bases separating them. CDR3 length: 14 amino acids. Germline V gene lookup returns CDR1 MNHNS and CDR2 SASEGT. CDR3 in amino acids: CASSEIPEGGEQYF. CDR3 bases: TGTGCCAGCAGTGAAATACCGGAGGGAGGCGAGCAGTACTTC.

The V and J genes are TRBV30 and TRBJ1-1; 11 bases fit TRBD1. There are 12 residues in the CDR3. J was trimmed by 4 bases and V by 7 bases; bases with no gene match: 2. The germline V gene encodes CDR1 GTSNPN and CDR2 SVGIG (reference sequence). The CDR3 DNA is TGTGCCTTAGGGACAGGGGGCACTGAAGCTTTCTTT. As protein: CALGTGGTEAFF.

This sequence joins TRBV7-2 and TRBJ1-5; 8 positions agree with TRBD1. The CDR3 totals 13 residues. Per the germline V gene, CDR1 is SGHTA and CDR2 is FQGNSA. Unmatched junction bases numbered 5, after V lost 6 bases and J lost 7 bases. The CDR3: CASRPDRGQPQHF. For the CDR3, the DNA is TGTGCCAGCAGACCTGACAGGGGACAGCCCCAGCATTTT.

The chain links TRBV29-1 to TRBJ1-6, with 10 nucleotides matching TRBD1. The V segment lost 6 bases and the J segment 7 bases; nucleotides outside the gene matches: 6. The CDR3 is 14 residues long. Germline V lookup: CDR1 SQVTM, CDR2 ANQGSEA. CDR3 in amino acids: CSVRTGGENSPLHF. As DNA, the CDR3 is TGCAGCGTCAGGACAGGGGGAGAGAATTCACCCCTCCACTTT.

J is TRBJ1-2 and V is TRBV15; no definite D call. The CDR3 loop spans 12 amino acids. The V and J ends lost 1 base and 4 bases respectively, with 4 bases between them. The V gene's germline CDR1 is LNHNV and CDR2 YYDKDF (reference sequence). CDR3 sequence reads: CATSRGPYGYTF. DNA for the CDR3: TGTGCCACCAGCAGAGGTCCCTATGGCTACACCTTC.

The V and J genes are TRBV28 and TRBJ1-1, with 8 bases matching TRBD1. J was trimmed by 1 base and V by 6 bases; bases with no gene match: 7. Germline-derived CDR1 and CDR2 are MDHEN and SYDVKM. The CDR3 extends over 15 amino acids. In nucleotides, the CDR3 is TGTGCCAGCAGGGGAGCGACAGGGGCGAACACTGAAGCTTTCTTT. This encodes CASRGATGANTEAFF.

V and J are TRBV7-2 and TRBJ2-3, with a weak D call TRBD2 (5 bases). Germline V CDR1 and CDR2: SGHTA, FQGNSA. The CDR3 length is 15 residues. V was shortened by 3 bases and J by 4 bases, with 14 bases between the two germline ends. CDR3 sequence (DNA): TGTGCCAGCAGCTTCCGGGGAGATGGGGCAGATACGCAGTATTTT. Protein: CASSFRGDGADTQYF.

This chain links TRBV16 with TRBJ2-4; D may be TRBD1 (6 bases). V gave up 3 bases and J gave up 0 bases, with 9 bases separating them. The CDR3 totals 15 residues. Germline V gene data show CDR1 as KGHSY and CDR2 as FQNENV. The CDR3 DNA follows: TGTGCCAGCAGCCAGACAGGTATAGCCAAAAACATTCAGTACTTC. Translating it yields CASSQTGIAKNIQYF. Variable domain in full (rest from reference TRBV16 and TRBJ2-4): GEEVAQTPKHLVRGEGQKAKLYCAPIKGHSYVFWYQQVLKNEFKFLISFQNENVFDETGMPKERFSAKCLPNSPCSLEIQATKLEDSAVYFCASSQTGIAKNIQYFGAGTRLSVL.

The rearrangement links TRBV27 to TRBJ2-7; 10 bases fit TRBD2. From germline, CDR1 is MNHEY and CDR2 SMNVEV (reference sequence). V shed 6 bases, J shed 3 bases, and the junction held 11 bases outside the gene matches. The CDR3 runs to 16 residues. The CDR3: CASRPRRTSGYYEQYF. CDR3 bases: TGTGCCAGCAGACCTAGGAGGACTAGCGGCTACTACGAGCAGTACTTC.

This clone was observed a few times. The CDR3 nucleotides are TGTGCCACCAGCTTAGATCCGGGGGAGACCCAGTACTTC. Protein: CATSLDPGETQYF. The chain is built from TRBV15 and TRBJ2-5, with D possibly TRBD2 on 5 matching bases. From germline, CDR1 is LNHNV and CDR2 YYDKDF (reference sequence). Trimming pared 5 bases from V and 5 bases from J, leaving 12 bases between. The CDR3 covers 13 residues.

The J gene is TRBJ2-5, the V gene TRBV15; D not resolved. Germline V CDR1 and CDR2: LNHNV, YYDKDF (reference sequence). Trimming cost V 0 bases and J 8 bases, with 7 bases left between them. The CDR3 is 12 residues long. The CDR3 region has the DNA TGTGCCACCAGCAGAGATTTAGGAACCCAGTACTTC. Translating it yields CATSRDLGTQYF.